This is a list of T cell receptor beta chains from one sample in a study of shared clonotypes between healthy human individuals. TCRdb's copy holds only in-frame clones and misses some; the assay was immunoSEQ multiplex PCR. The table lists over 2,000,000 clones, 93% of them singletons. Sequenced input: naive CD8+ T cells from PBMCs. The receptor set was obtained from a young man in good health. Some clones in this sample may be carry-over from other donors' samples. The CDR3 runs from the conserved cysteine through the conserved F or W. The D gene is left open where the match is weak. Size values are once, few and many counts, or a class for expanded clones, and some rows have none.

clone size	D gene	V gene	J gene	CDR3 DNA	CDR3 protein
-	TRBD2	TRBV6-5	TRBJ2-5	TGTGCCAGCTGGCGGGAGATGGAAGAGACCCAGTACTTC	CASWREMEETQYF
-	-	TRBV27	TRBJ2-3	TGTGCCAGCAGTCTACTAGCTAGCGCAGATACGCAGTATTTT	CASSLLASADTQYF
-	-	TRBV19	TRBJ1-4	TGTGCCAGTAGTGTGGACGGCCGAGGTGAAAAACTGTTTTTT	CASSVDGRGEKLFF
once	-	TRBV29-1	TRBJ1-2	TGCAGCGTGGAAGGGGGTTCGCATGGCTACACCTTC	CSVEGGSHGYTF
-	-	TRBV7-9	TRBJ1-2	TGTGCCAGCAGCTACGACGTCGTAAGGGACTATGGCTACACCTTC	CASSYDVVRDYGYTF
-	-	TRBV4-1	TRBJ2-3	TGCGCCAGCAGCCATTCTCTAACAGATACGCAGTATTTT	CASSHSLTDTQYF
-	-	TRBV9	TRBJ1-1	TGTGCCAGCAGCGCCGGATTGGGCACTGAAGCTTTCTTT	CASSAGLGTEAFF
once	TRBD1	TRBV7-9	TRBJ1-1	TGTGCCAGCAGCCCACATCGAGGAGGGGGCAACACTGAAGCTTTCTTT	CASSPHRGGGNTEAFF
-	-	TRBV7-7	TRBJ2-5	TGTGCCAGCAGCACCTTAGGGGAGGCCCAGTACTTC	CASSTLGEAQYF
-	-	TRBV7-2	TRBJ2-2	TGTGCCAGCAGCCTAACTCGGGCCGGGGAGCTGTTTTTT	CASSLTRAGELFF
-	-	TRBV29-1	TRBJ2-7	TGCAGCGTCACCCTAGGGGGCTACGAGCAGTACTTC	CSVTLGGYEQYF
-	TRBD2	TRBV9	TRBJ2-3	TGTGCCAGCAGCCCAAAGAGAACTAGCGGGTTAACATCCGATACGCAGTATTTT	CASSPKRTSGLTSDTQYF
-	-	TRBV10-3	TRBJ2-7	TGTGCCATCAGTGAGTCCTGGGGAGGCAGGGAGTACGAGCAGTACTTC	CAISESWGGREYEQYF
-	TRBD1	TRBV9	TRBJ2-2	TGTGCCAGCAGCCCACCTGGGGGACAGGGACGATCCGGGGAGCTGTTTTTT	CASSPPGGQGRSGELFF
once	-	TRBV28	TRBJ1-2	TGTGCCAGCAGTTCAGACTATGGCTACACCTTC	CASSSDYGYTF
-	-	TRBV30	TRBJ2-2	TGTGCCGAGGGGGGGGCGCCCGGGGAGCTGTTTTTT	CAEGGAPGELFF
-	-	TRBV19	TRBJ2-2	TGTGCCAGTAGTATTGGGGCCACCACCGGGGAGCTGTTTTTT	CASSIGATTGELFF
-	-	TRBV6-5	TRBJ2-1	TGTGCCAGCAGTTACATCTCTCAGGGATACAATGAGCAGTTCTTC	CASSYISQGYNEQFF
-	-	TRBV5-1	TRBJ2-6	TGCGCCAGTTGGGCAGGGGCGTATTCCTCCATCCCTGGGGCCAACGTCCTGACTTTC	CASWAGAYSSIPGANVLTF
-	TRBD1	TRBV9	TRBJ1-2	TGTGCCAGCAGCGTAGGGGGACAGAACTATGGCTACACCTTC	CASSVGGQNYGYTF
-	TRBD1	TRBV6-1	TRBJ2-1	TGTGCCAGCAGGCCCGCAGGGGGCAGTGAGCAGTTCTTC	CASRPAGGSEQFF
-	-	TRBV6-1	TRBJ1-3	TGTGCCAGCAGTATCCTAGGGGCCTCTGGAAACACCATATATTTT	CASSILGASGNTIYF
-	TRBD2	TRBV27	TRBJ2-2	TGTGCCAGCAGTCCCGGGGTAGCGGGAGCGGTCACCGGGGAGCTGTTTTTT	CASSPGVAGAVTGELFF
-	TRBD2	TRBV7-3	TRBJ2-1	TGTGCCAGCAGCTACTCCGGGACTAGCGGGACGGAGCAGTTCTTC	CASSYSGTSGTEQFF
-	-	TRBV11-2	TRBJ2-7	TGTGCCAGCAGCTTAGGGTTCAACAGGGCAACCTACGAGCAGTACTTC	CASSLGFNRATYEQYF
-	-	TRBV4-1	TRBJ2-7	TGCGCCAGCAGCCAAGATTACAGAGGTGTGTACGAGCAGTACTTC	CASSQDYRGVYEQYF
-	TRBD1	TRBV6-5	TRBJ2-2	TGTGCCAGCAGTTCCGGACAGGGGGTCACCGGGGAGCTGTTTTTT	CASSSGQGVTGELFF
-	TRBD2	TRBV4-3	TRBJ2-1	TGCGCCAGCAGCCCAGGACTAGCGGGGTACAATGAGCAGTTCTTC	CASSPGLAGYNEQFF
-	TRBD1	TRBV7-3	TRBJ2-1	TGTGCCAGCAGGTCAGATGGGACAGATCCCAGCAGTGAGCAGTTCTTC	CASRSDGTDPSSEQFF
-	-	TRBV28	TRBJ2-7	TGTGCCAGCAGTGAAGTGAGATACGAGCAGTACTTC	CASSEVRYEQYF